The rows below give T cell receptor beta chains drawn from one sample of a study of OX40 agonist ivuxolimab in advanced cancers. Clones were sequenced by immunoSEQ multiplex PCR, and TCRdb holds only the in-frame ones, with some missing. The sample shows 50,000 to 65,000 clones, about 87% of them seen only once. The specimen was CD4+ or CD8+ T cells sorted from blood, collected in a trial of the OX40 agonist ivuxolimab. The receptors come from an adult with an advanced solid tumor such as melanoma, head and neck, liver or kidney cancer. CDR3s include the opening cysteine and the closing phenylalanine or tryptophan. Fields, in order: CDR3 DNA, CDR3 protein, CDR3 length, J gene, V gene, D gene, clone size. The D gene is left open where the match is weak. Clone size appears in some rows only: once, few, many, or a class for an expanded clone.

TGTGCCAGCAGCTTAGTTCCTACCGGGACGGGCAATGAGCAGTTCTTC,CASSLVPTGTGNEQFF,16,TRBJ2-1,TRBV7-8,-,-
TGTGCCAGCAGCCAGGCAGTGAACACTGAAGCTTTCTTT,CASSQAVNTEAFF,13,TRBJ1-1,TRBV4-2,-,-
TGTGCCAGTAGTATTGGGGTCGGCTATGGCTACACCTTC,CASSIGVGYGYTF,13,TRBJ1-2,TRBV19,-,few
TGTGCCAGCAGCTCGGGACAGGGGATTTCACCCCTCCACTTT,CASSSGQGISPLHF,14,TRBJ1-6,TRBV14,TRBD1,-
TGTGCCAGCACTATGGGGGGTTCTGGAAACACCATATATTTT,CASTMGGSGNTIYF,14,TRBJ1-3,TRBV6-5,-,-
TGTGCCAGCAGCCCACTCAACAGGGAGAACACTGAAGCTTTCTTT,CASSPLNRENTEAFF,15,TRBJ1-1,TRBV14,-,-
TGTGCCAGTAGTACGACTAGCGGGGGAGAAGCCGAGCAGTACTTC,CASSTTSGGEAEQYF,15,TRBJ2-7,TRBV19,TRBD2,-
TGTGCCAGCAGTGAGGTTAGCAGCGGGAGGTATTCGCGCAATGAGCAGTTCTTC,CASSEVSSGRYSRNEQFF,18,TRBJ2-1,TRBV6-4,TRBD2,-
TGCAGCGTTGGATCAGGGCCTAATGAAGCTTTCTTT,CSVGSGPNEAFF,12,TRBJ1-1,TRBV29-1,-,few
TGTGCCAGCAGCTTAGCCCCCCGGGACAGACGACGAACTTATAGCAATCAGCCCCAGCATTTT,CASSLAPRDRRRTYSNQPQHF,21,TRBJ1-5,TRBV7-7,TRBD1,-
TGCGCCAGCAGCTTGAGGGCGACAGGGACGGGGTACAATGAGCAGTTCTTC,CASSLRATGTGYNEQFF,17,TRBJ2-1,TRBV5-1,TRBD1,-
TGTGCCAGCAGCAGGGGGTCCAATCAGCCCCAGCATTTT,CASSRGSNQPQHF,13,TRBJ1-5,TRBV11-2,-,-
TGTGCCACCAGCAACCGGGCCTGGGAAGAGACCCAGTACTTC,CATSNRAWEETQYF,14,TRBJ2-5,TRBV15,-,-
TGTGCCACCACTACAGAGAACACTGAAGCTTTCTTT,CATTTENTEAFF,12,TRBJ1-1,TRBV19,-,-
TGCGCCAGCAGCTTGGAAGGACTCAATCAGCCCCAGCATTTT,CASSLEGLNQPQHF,14,TRBJ1-5,TRBV5-1,-,-
TGTGCCAGCGGGCTGACTTTGGTGGCCTCCTACAATGAGCAGTTCTTC,CASGLTLVASYNEQFF,16,TRBJ2-1,TRBV27,-,once
TGTGCCAGCAGCTTAATGGGGGAGGTCACTGAAGCTTTCTTT,CASSLMGEVTEAFF,14,TRBJ1-1,TRBV7-2,-,-
TGTGCCAGCAGTTTAGAGGCGGCTGGAAACACCATATATTTT,CASSLEAAGNTIYF,14,TRBJ1-3,TRBV28,-,-
TGTGCCAGCAGCCAAGCTTGGGACAGTTCTGGAAACACCATATATTTT,CASSQAWDSSGNTIYF,16,TRBJ1-3,TRBV4-2,TRBD1,-
TGTGCCAGCAGCCCCAACACAGGGGGCAAATCCTACAATGAGCAGTTCTTC,CASSPNTGGKSYNEQFF,17,TRBJ2-1,TRBV7-9,TRBD1,-
TGTGCCAGCAGCTTAGGGACCTCCTCGGACTATGGCTACACCTTC,CASSLGTSSDYGYTF,15,TRBJ1-2,TRBV13,-,-
TGTGCCTGGAGTACCCACTACGCCCAAGAGACCCAGTACTTC,CAWSTHYAQETQYF,14,TRBJ2-5,TRBV30,-,-
TGCGCCAGCAGCTCTTCCCGGGACAGGTCCACTGAAGCTTTCTTT,CASSSSRDRSTEAFF,15,TRBJ1-1,TRBV5-1,TRBD1,-
TGTGCCAGCAGCTTGGGACTAGCGGCCCCACACCAGTTCTTC,CASSLGLAAPHQFF,14,TRBJ2-1,TRBV7-3,TRBD2,-
TGTGCCATCACCGGACAGGGGGACGGGGAGCTGTTTTTT,CAITGQGDGELFF,13,TRBJ2-2,TRBV10-3,TRBD1,-
TGTGCCAGCAGCTTAGGCCAGGGGGCCTACAATGAGCAGTTCTTC,CASSLGQGAYNEQFF,15,TRBJ2-1,TRBV7-2,TRBD1,-
TGTGCCAGCCATAACAGGGGCATGCCCCAGCATTTT,CASHNRGMPQHF,12,TRBJ1-5,TRBV6-6,TRBD1,few
TGTGCCAGCGGGGGGCAAGCCTACGAGCAGTACTTC,CASGGQAYEQYF,12,TRBJ2-7,TRBV6-5,-,-
TGCGCCAGCATGGAGGGAGTCAATAATTCACCCCTCCACTTT,CASMEGVNNSPLHF,14,TRBJ1-6,TRBV5-1,-,-
TGTGCCAGCAGTTCCCTAGGTGGGAGGCGGGAGTGGCCGTACTTC,CASSSLGGRREWPYF,15,TRBJ2-7,TRBV28,TRBD2,-
TGCGCCAGCAAGGAGGGACAGGCGGGCACAGATACGCAGTATTTT,CASKEGQAGTDTQYF,15,TRBJ2-3,TRBV10-2,TRBD1,-
TGTGCCAGTAGCCCGTATCCGGGCAATTTCAATCAGCCCCAGCATTTT,CASSPYPGNFNQPQHF,16,TRBJ1-5,TRBV19,-,-